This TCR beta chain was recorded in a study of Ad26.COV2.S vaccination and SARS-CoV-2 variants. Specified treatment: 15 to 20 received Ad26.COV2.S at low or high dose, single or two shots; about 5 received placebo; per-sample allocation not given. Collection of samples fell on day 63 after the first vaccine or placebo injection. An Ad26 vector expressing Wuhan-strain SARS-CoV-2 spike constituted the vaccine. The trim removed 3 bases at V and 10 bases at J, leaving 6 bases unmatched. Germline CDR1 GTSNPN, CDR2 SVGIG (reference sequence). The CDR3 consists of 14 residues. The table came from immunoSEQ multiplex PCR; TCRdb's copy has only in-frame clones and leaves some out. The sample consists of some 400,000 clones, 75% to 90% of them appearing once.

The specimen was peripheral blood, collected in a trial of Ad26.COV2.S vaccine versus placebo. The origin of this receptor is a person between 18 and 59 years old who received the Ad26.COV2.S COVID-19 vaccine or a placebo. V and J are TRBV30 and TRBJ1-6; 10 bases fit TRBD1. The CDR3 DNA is TGTGCCTGGAGAGGACAGGGGGTTCAGTCACCCCTCCACTTT. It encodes CAWRGQGVQSPLHF. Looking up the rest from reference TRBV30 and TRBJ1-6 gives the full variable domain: SQTIHQWPATLVQPVGSPLSLECTVEGTSNPNLYWYRQAAGRGLQLLFYSVGIGQISSEVPQNLSASRPQDRQFILSSKKLLLSDSGFYLCAWRGQGVQSPLHFGNGTRLTVT.